This paragraph covers one T cell receptor (beta chain) sequence. In the original workflow: Estimation of nucleated cell counts was performed using reference gene primer amplification. Clones were read by immunoSEQ multiplex PCR, and TCRdb kept only the in-frame ones, dropping some. The V and J calls and clone size are taken from that table; D and trimming were inferred from the DNA. The sample includes 150,000 to 160,000 clones, 75% to 95% seen only once; the top ten take approximately 0.55%. The data stem from a study of blood T cell repertoires in COVID-19. Study in general: Some COVID-19 samples were acute and others convalescent; all came from the United States, Italy and Spain. PBMCs, B-cell-depleted T cells, or T cells provided the cDNA or gDNA that made up the material.

The clonotype comes from a man aged 50-59 years with acute or convalescent COVID-19. Sequenced: peripheral blood.

The CDR3 reads CASSSSGGYNEQFF. CDR3 sequence (DNA): TGTGCCAGCAGCTCCAGCGGGGGCTACAATGAGCAGTTCTTC. The V call is TRBV7-3, the J call TRBJ2-1, with 8 bases matching TRBD2. This CDR3 has 14 residues. Germline V gene lookup returns CDR1 SGHTA and CDR2 FQGTGA. Trimming removed 4 bases from V and 3 bases from J; junction bases left unmatched: 2.